The TCR beta chain under discussion was sequenced for a study of blood T cell repertoires in COVID-19. At the level of the study: In each case, the material was cDNA or gDNA derived from T cells, B-cell-depleted T cells, or PBMCs.

The authors' processing: For nucleated cells, counts were estimated from reference gene primer amplification. The protocol was immunoSEQ multiplex PCR, while the TCRdb copy is restricted to in-frame clones and leaves out a portion. The V and J calls and clone size are taken from that table; D and trimming were inferred from the DNA. The repertoire holds 250,000 to 300,000 clones, with over 80% as singletons. This CDR3 has 13 residues. CDR1 LNHDA and CDR2 SQIVND come from the germline V gene (reference sequence). Trimming took 7 bases from V and 6 from J, leaving 15 bases between them. The chain employs TRBV19 and TRBJ1-2, with a weak D call TRBD1 (6 bases). This TCR came from a man aged 55 to 70 who had recovered from COVID-19. Sequences were obtained from peripheral blood. CDR3 DNA sequence: TGTGCCAGTAAGCTGGACAGTGTGGATGGCTACACCTTC. This codes for CASKLDSVDGYTF.